This T cell receptor (beta chain) was documented in a study of shared clonotypes between healthy human individuals. Study information: The cohort had a couple of women and a few men, ages 18 to 49.

TCRdb keeps only in-frame clones here, not all; method: immunoSEQ multiplex PCR. The sample yields around 480,000 clones, around 79% seen once. Germline assignment: CDR1 SGHVS and CDR2 FNYEAQ. Trimming pared 0 bases from V and 7 bases from J, leaving 10 bases between. This CDR3 comprises 14 residues. V gene TRBV7-6 combines with J gene TRBJ2-1; D remains ambiguous. The sample comprised PBMCs. This clonotype was sampled from a woman aged 40 to 49 in good health. Some clones in this sample may be carry-over from other donors' samples. In nucleotides, the CDR3 is TGTGCCAGCAGCTTAGCCGGAGTGGGTAATGAGCAGTTCTTC. The encoded protein is CASSLAGVGNEQFF.